Following are 27 T cell receptor beta chains from one sample sequenced in a study of PD-L1 blockade in urothelial cancer. Documented time point: pretreatment peripheral blood. Profiled with immunoSEQ multiplex PCR; TCRdb holds only in-frame clones, not every one. The sample consists of approximately 90,000 clones, 80% to 85% of them appearing once. The sample here was PBMCs, taken around atezolizumab (anti-PD-L1) treatment. All receptors derive from a man between 60 and 75 years old with urothelial cancer.

The V gene is TRBV19, the J gene TRBJ2-5, with TRBD2 identical over 8 bases. The V gene's germline CDR1 is LNHDA and CDR2 SQIVND (reference sequence). Trimming removed 6 bases from V and 2 bases from J; junction bases left unmatched: 8. The CDR3 consists of 15 residues. The CDR3, as DNA: TGTGCCAGTAGCCCCGGACTAGCACCACAAGAGACCCAGTACTTC. Its translation is CASSPGLAPQETQYF.

The V and J genes are TRBV18 and TRBJ2-3; no clear D gene. CDR1 and CDR2 from the germline V gene are KGHSH and LQKENI. This CDR3 comprises 14 residues. The V and J ends lost 2 bases and 2 bases respectively, with 8 bases between them. The CDR3, as DNA: TGTGCCAGCTCACCAGTAGCCGACACAGATACGCAGTATTTT. This translates into CASSPVADTDTQYF.

The chain carries TRBV9 and TRBJ1-5; D perhaps matches TRBD1 (6 bases). Germline CDR1 and CDR2: SGDLS and YYNGEE. Trimming pared 0 bases from V and 4 bases from J, leaving 11 bases between. The CDR3 sequence is 15 residues long. The CDR3 loop reads CASSVGTASNQPQHF. The CDR3 nucleotides are TGTGCCAGCAGCGTAGGGACAGCTTCTAATCAGCCCCAGCATTTT.

The V and J genes are TRBV5-6 and TRBJ2-5; D is unresolved. V lost 0 bases and J 1 base, leaving 10 bases between the germline ends. Germline V gives CDR1 SGHDT, CDR2 YYEEEE. This CDR3 region has 15 residues. CDR3 sequence: CASSLAYRVQETQYF. For the CDR3, the DNA is TGTGCCAGCAGCTTGGCTTACAGAGTCCAAGAGACCCAGTACTTC.

The chain joins TRBV4-3 to TRBJ1-1; 8 nucleotides agree with TRBD1. This CDR3 has 14 residues. Germline CDR1 LGHNA, CDR2 YSLEER. V lost 4 bases, J lost 6 bases, and 7 bases stayed unmatched. The CDR3 loop is CASSRGTGGAEAFF. CDR3 in DNA: TGCGCCAGCAGCCGCGGGACAGGAGGAGCTGAAGCTTTCTTT.

The V and J genes are TRBV4-1 and TRBJ2-1, with 7 nucleotides matching TRBD2. V shed 1 base, J shed 10 bases, and the junction held 1 base outside the gene matches. The CDR3 length is 12 residues. Germline loops: CDR1 MGHRA, CDR2 YSYEKL. CDR3 coding DNA: TGCGCCAGCAGCCAAGTCGGGAGGGAGCAGTTCTTC. Amino acids: CASSQVGREQFF.

This clone was picked up a small number of times. This rearrangement joins TRBV29-1 to TRBJ1-1; D is unresolved. The CDR3 sequence is 11 residues long. V was clipped by 2 bases and J by 6 bases, with 7 bases between them. The germline V gene has CDR1 SQVTM and CDR2 ANQGSEA. This CDR3 is CSVEFNSEAFF. CDR3 DNA sequence: TGCAGCGTTGAATTTAATTCTGAAGCTTTCTTT.

This sequence joins TRBV6-5 and TRBJ2-5, with TRBD1 as a possible D gene (6 bases). This CDR3 has 15 residues. CDR1 and CDR2 from the germline V gene are MNHEY and SVGAGI. The V end lost 0 bases, the J end lost 4 bases, and 12 bases lay between the germline ends. CDR3: CASSYSGGQGETQYF. Written as DNA, the CDR3 is TGTGCCAGCAGTTACTCAGGGGGACAAGGAGAGACCCAGTACTTC.

The chain couples TRBV11-3 to TRBJ2-2, with D hard to call. V lost 5 bases and J lost 0, with 13 bases in between. Germline V gene sequence: CDR1 SGHNT, CDR2 YENEEA. This CDR3 contains 16 residues. CDR3 region: CASSDKTSPNTGELFF. The CDR3 DNA follows: TGTGCCAGCAGCGATAAAACGAGCCCGAACACCGGGGAGCTGTTTTTT.

The chain links TRBV7-8 to TRBJ2-3; TRBD2 matches at 8 bases. The CDR3 sequence is 13 residues long. V trimming: 2 bases; J trimming: 6 bases; junction bases outside the gene matches: 1. Germline assignment: CDR1 SGHVS and CDR2 FQNEAQ. CDR3 nucleotides: TGTGCCAGCAGCTTACGGGGGGGGGATACGCAGTATTTT. Its translation is CASSLRGGDTQYF.

DNA for the CDR3: TGTGCCAGCAGCCAAGATAGGGGACTAGCGGGGGGCCTTAGCACAGATACGCAGTATTTT. This codes for CASSQDRGLAGGLSTDTQYF. V gene TRBV4-2 combines with J gene TRBJ2-3; 15 nucleotides match TRBD2. The CDR3 has 20 residues. V dropped 0 bases and J dropped 0; count of bases not matched to a gene: 7. Germline-derived CDR1 and CDR2 are LGHNA and YNFKEQ.

The chain combines TRBV7-9 with TRBJ2-7; TRBD1 is a possible D gene (6 bases). CDR1 is SEHNR, CDR2 FQNEAQ, per germline (reference sequence). The length of the CDR3 is 17 residues. The germline V and J ends were trimmed by 1 base and 3 bases, with 19 bases remaining between them. The CDR3: CASSLVSGRTEIYEQYF. The DNA of the CDR3 is TGTGCCAGCAGCTTAGTATCTGGTCGGACAGAGATCTACGAGCAGTACTTC.

This clone was counted at least ten times. The chain couples TRBV5-1 to TRBJ2-7, with 9 bases fitting TRBD1. The CDR3 spans 15 residues. From germline, CDR1 is SGHRS and CDR2 YFSETQ. V dropped 7 bases and J dropped 5; count of bases not matched to a gene: 13. This chain's CDR3 is CASAEQGAHSHEQYF. The CDR3 coding sequence is TGCGCCAGCGCCGAACAGGGGGCGCATTCTCACGAGCAGTACTTC. The full variable domain, completed using reference TRBV5-1 and TRBJ2-7, is KAGVTQTPRYLIKTRGQQVTLSCSPISGHRSVSWYQQTPGQGLQFLFEYFSETQRNKGNFPGRFSGRQFSNSRSEMNVSTLELGDSALYLCASAEQGAHSHEQYFGPGTRLTVT.

The CDR3 bases are TGTGCCAGCAGCCCGGGGGTCGGCAGGGCTAATGAGCAGTTCTTC. Residues: CASSPGVGRANEQFF. This rearrangement joins TRBV11-3 to TRBJ2-1; perhaps TRBD2 as D (6 bases). The CDR3 sequence is 15 residues long. Trimming stripped 5 bases from V and 7 bases from J, with 18 bases between. Germline assignment: CDR1 SGHNT and CDR2 YENEEA.

The chain links TRBV5-1 to TRBJ2-4, with a weak D call TRBD2 (6 bases). The CDR3 is made up of 15 amino acids. Trimming shortened V by 4 bases and J by 2 bases, and 13 bases separated the two germline ends. CDR1 SGHRS and CDR2 YFSETQ come from the germline V gene. The CDR3 sequence: CASSPGGVSKNIQYF. As DNA, the CDR3 is TGCGCCAGCAGCCCAGGAGGGGTTTCCAAAAACATTCAGTACTTC.

This sequence joins TRBV5-1 and TRBJ1-1, with 7 bases lining up with TRBD1. The trim removed 4 bases at V and 4 bases at J, leaving 10 bases unmatched. The CDR3 has 15 amino acids. CDR1 is SGHRS, CDR2 YFSETQ, per germline. The CDR3 loop reads CASSPTWQGGTEAFF. The DNA of the CDR3 is TGCGCCAGCAGCCCAACTTGGCAGGGGGGCACTGAAGCTTTCTTT.

The CDR3 here is CSATGDTEAFF. The CDR3 DNA reads TGCAGTGCGACAGGGGACACTGAAGCTTTCTTT. This chain links TRBV29-1 with TRBJ1-1; 8 bases line up with TRBD1. CDR3 length: 11 residues. CDR1 is SQVTM and CDR2 is ANQGSEA in the germline V gene.

This chain links TRBV10-2 with TRBJ2-1, with a weak D call TRBD1 (5 bases). Germline V CDR1 and CDR2: WSHSY, SAAADI. V shed 5 bases and J shed 1 base, with 9 bases lying between them. The CDR3 runs 14 residues. The CDR3 region has the DNA TGCGCCAGCAGTCTGACAGCGTCCTACAATGAGCAGTTCTTC. Protein product: CASSLTASYNEQFF.

The chain links TRBV5-1 to TRBJ1-2; D not certain. The germline gives CDR1 SGHRS, CDR2 YFSETQ. Between the trimmed V and J ends, which lost 5 bases and 6 bases, there was a span of 11 bases. The CDR3 loop spans 12 amino acids. The CDR3 bases are TGCGCCAGCAGATCGAACAATGATGGCTACACCTTC. This gives the protein CASRSNNDGYTF.

The chain links TRBV14 to TRBJ2-5; perhaps TRBD1 as D (5 bases). Trimming pared 2 bases from V and 2 bases from J, leaving 12 bases between. In germline, CDR1 is SGHDN, CDR2 FVKESK. The CDR3 is made up of 15 amino acids. CDR3 in amino acids: CASSQTQGIQETQYF. The CDR3 nucleotides read TGTGCCAGCAGCCAAACCCAGGGTATTCAAGAGACCCAGTACTTC. The variable domain in full, completed from reference TRBV14 and TRBJ2-5, reads EAGVTQFPSHSVIEKGQTVTLRCDPISGHDNLYWYRRVMGKEIKFLLHFVKESKQDESGMPNNRFLAERTGGTYSTLKVQPAELEDSGVYFCASSQTQGIQETQYFGPGTRLLVL.

This sequence joins TRBV5-6 and TRBJ1-4, with 8 bases identical to TRBD1. The CDR3 runs to 14 residues. J lost 5 bases, V lost 4 bases, and 4 bases had no gene match. The V gene's germline CDR1 is SGHDT and CDR2 YYEEEE. The CDR3 loop is CASSTDRENEKLFF. CDR3 bases: TGTGCCAGCAGCACGGACAGGGAGAATGAAAAACTGTTTTTT.

The V and J genes are TRBV6-5 and TRBJ1-5, with 7 bases matching TRBD1. The CDR3 totals 15 residues. Germline CDR1 MNHEY, CDR2 SVGAGI. V was pared by 6 bases and J by 0 bases, with 5 bases of the junction left unmatched. CDR3 nucleotides: TGTGCCAGCAGACGGGGACAGTATAGCAATCAGCCCCAGCATTTT. Its protein is CASRRGQYSNQPQHF.

This chain joins TRBV7-8 and TRBJ1-3, with 8 bases identical to TRBD1. Trimming took 0 bases from V and 3 from J; bases not matched to a gene: 1. The CDR3 loop spans 15 amino acids. The germline V gene encodes CDR1 SGHVS and CDR2 FQNEAQ. The CDR3 DNA reads as TGTGCCAGCAGCTTAGCCGGACAGGGTGGAAACACCATATATTTT. Translated, it gives CASSLAGQGGNTIYF.

CDR3 protein: CASSDSDSGAGELFF. In DNA, the CDR3 is TGTGCCAGCAGTGACTCTGATAGCGGGGCCGGGGAGCTGTTTTTT. The chain links TRBV6-4 to TRBJ2-2, with TRBD2 identical over 8 bases. V shed 0 bases and J 6 bases; nucleotides not matched to a gene: 3. Per the germline V gene, CDR1 is MRHNA and CDR2 is SNTAGT. The CDR3 totals 15 residues.

The chain combines TRBV2 with TRBJ2-7; D uncertain. CDR1 is SNHLY, CDR2 FYNNEI, per germline. V was pared by 7 bases and J by 0 bases, with 13 bases between. This CDR3 region has 14 residues. DNA of the CDR3: TGTGCCAGCAAAGGCGGAAGCAGCTCCTACGAGCAGTACTTC. Residues: CASKGGSSSYEQYF.

The chain couples TRBV9 to TRBJ2-1; 11 bases are shared with TRBD2. V gave up 4 bases and J gave up 9 bases; unmatched junction bases: 12. This CDR3 spans 16 amino acids. Germline V gene lookup returns CDR1 SGDLS and CDR2 YYNGEE. The CDR3 DNA sequence: TGTGCCAGCAGCCAGGAGATAGCGGGGGGGCCGGGTGAGCAGTTCTTC. This sequence encodes CASSQEIAGGPGEQFF.

This clone was seen once. The rearrangement uses TRBV23-1 and TRBJ2-1, with 10 bases that match TRBD1. TRBV23-1 is noted as an ORF with a role that remains uncertain. J lost 5 bases, V lost 6 bases, and 4 bases had no gene match. CDR3 length: 14 amino acids. The CDR3 nucleotides are TGCGCCAGCAGACCGGGACAGGGGAACAATGAGCAGTTCTTC. This codes for CASRPGQGNNEQFF.